This T cell receptor (beta chain) was captured by sequencing in a study of T cells in Graves' hyperthyroidism and ophthalmopathy. Uncontrolled infection, other autoimmune disease, pregnancy and lactation each barred patients from inclusion. Amplification yielded TCR beta CDR3 regions, with RNA transcripts as the source. The TCR CDR3 first-round RT-PCR relied on the HTBI primer set. TCRdb analysed the multiplex PCR reads with MiXCR anew, one entry per CDR3 protein. The repertoire holds a few hundred thousand distinct CDR3 sequences, with around 46% as singletons. Germline-derived CDR1 and CDR2 are SGHTA and FQGTGA. V trimming: 4 bases; J trimming: 2 bases; junction bases outside the gene matches: 6. The CDR3 length is 15 residues.

The receptor's source is an adult woman with Graves' disease, either hyperthyroidism or ophthalmopathy (not recorded which). The sample was peripheral blood or thyroid tissue (not recorded which). The rearrangement uses TRBV7-3 and TRBJ1-2; 8 bases line up with TRBD1. For the CDR3, the DNA is TGTGCCAGCAGCTCGACCCGGGACAGGAACTATGGCTACACCTTC. Its protein product is CASSSTRDRNYGYTF.